This entry describes one T cell receptor (beta chain). Original handling: For nucleated cells, counts were estimated from reference gene primer amplification. Assay: immunoSEQ multiplex PCR; the TCRdb copy retains only in-frame clones and omits some. V and J calls and clone size are as listed in that table; D and trimming were resolved from the DNA. Of about 100,000 clones detected, more than 70% appear once; the ten largest clones hold roughly 13%. This sample was included in a study of blood T cell repertoires in COVID-19. Study as a whole: Donors in the United States, Italy and Spain gave samples during acute or convalescent COVID-19. Sources were T cells, B-cell-depleted T cells, or PBMCs; the material itself was cDNA or gDNA.

This CDR3 spans 17 amino acids. Germline V gives CDR1 MNHEY, CDR2 SVGEGT. The V end lost 6 bases, the J end lost 3 bases, and 22 bases lay between the germline ends. The sample was peripheral blood. The clonotype comes from a human donor in a cohort sampled during active COVID-19. This rearrangement joins TRBV6-2 or TRBV6-3 to TRBJ2-3, with a weak D call TRBD2 (5 bases). CDR3 DNA: TGTGCCAGCAGCGTGGGCGTGGGGAGAGTAACTACAGATACGCAGTATTTT. This codes for CASSVGVGRVTTDTQYF.